This TCR beta chain was recorded in a study of Graves' ophthalmopathy and Graves' hyperthyroidism. Study-level results: The model predicted ophthalmopathy progression with 65% to 71% sensitivity and around 72% specificity. Clonotypes were expanded in thyroid at above 0.001 frequency, and most also appeared in blood. A 13-signature model separated ophthalmopathy from stable hyperthyroidism, about 90% sensitivity, just over 80% specificity.

Amplified TCR beta CDR3 regions were obtained using RNA transcripts as template. Second-round multiplex PCR came after a first-round RT-PCR that employed HTBI primers. TCRdb re-analysed the multiplex PCR reads in MiXCR, keeping a single row per CDR3 protein. The data show about 220,000 distinct CDR3 sequences, with 20% to 25% seen just once and around 45% held by the top ten. This CDR3 is 15 amino acids long. V was clipped by 5 bases and J by 0 bases; unmatched bases: 1. In its sample, this clonotype was seen many times. Antigen unknown. The clonotype originates from a woman aged 50 to 60 with Graves' ophthalmopathy. Sequencing was performed on peripheral blood. V and J are TRBV12-3 or TRBV12-4 and TRBJ2-4; 10 bases align to TRBD1. In nucleotides, the CDR3 is TGTGCCAGCAGTAGACAGGGGGCAGCCAAAAACATTCAGTACTTC. This encodes CASSRQGAAKNIQYF.